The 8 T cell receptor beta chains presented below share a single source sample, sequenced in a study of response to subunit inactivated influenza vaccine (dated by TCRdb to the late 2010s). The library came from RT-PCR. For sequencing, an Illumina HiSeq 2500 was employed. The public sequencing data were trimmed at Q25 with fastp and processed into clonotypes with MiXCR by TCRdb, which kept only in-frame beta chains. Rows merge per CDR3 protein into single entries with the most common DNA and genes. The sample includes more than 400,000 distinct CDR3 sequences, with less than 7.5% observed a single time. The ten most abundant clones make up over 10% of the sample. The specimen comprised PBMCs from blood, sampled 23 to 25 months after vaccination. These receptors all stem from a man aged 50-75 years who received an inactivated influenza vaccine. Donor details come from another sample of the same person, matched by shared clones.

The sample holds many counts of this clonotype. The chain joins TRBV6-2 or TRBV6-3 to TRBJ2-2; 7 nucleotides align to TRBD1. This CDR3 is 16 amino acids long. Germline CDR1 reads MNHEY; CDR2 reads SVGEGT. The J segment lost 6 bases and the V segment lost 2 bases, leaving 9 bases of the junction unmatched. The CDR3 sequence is CASSYRDRVRSGELFF. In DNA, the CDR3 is TGTGCCAGCAGTTACCGAGACAGGGTTCGCTCCGGGGAGCTGTTTTTT.

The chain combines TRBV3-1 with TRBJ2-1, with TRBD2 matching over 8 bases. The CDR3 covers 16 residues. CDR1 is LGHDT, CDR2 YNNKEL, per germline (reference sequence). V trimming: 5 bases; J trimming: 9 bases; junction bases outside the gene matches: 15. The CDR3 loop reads CASSKTSAGKVGEQFF. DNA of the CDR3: TGTGCCAGCAGCAAGACTAGCGCGGGAAAGGTGGGTGAGCAGTTCTTC.

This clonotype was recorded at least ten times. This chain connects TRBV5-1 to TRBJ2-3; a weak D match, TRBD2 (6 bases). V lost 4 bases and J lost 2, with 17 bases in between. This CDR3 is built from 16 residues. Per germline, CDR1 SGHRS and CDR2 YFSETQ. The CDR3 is CASSPHGRGNTDTQYF. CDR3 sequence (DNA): TGCGCCAGCAGCCCACACGGTCGGGGGAACACAGATACGCAGTATTTT.

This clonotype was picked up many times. The CDR3 nucleotides are TGCAGCGTTGGTACCGGGGGCACTGAAGCTTTCTTT. Residues: CSVGTGGTEAFF. This chain connects TRBV29-1 to TRBJ1-1; D may be TRBD1 (5 bases). V dropped 4 bases and J dropped 4 bases, with 10 bases sitting between them. Germline V gives CDR1 SQVTM, CDR2 ANQGSEA. The CDR3 has 12 residues. Full variable domain (rest looked up from reference TRBV29-1 and TRBJ1-1): SAVISQKPSRDICQRGTSLTIQCQVDSQVTMMFWYRQQPGQSLTLIATANQGSEATYESGFVIDKFPISRPNLTFSTLTVSNMSPEDSSIYLCSVGTGGTEAFFGQGTRLTVV.

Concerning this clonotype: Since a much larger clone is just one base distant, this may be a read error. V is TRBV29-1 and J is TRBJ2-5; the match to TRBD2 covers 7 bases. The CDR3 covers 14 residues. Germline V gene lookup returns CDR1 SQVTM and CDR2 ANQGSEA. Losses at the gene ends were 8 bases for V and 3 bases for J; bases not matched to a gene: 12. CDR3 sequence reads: CSLGRTRSEETQYF. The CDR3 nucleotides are TGCAGCCTAGGCCGGACTAGATCCGAAGAGACCCAGTACTTC.

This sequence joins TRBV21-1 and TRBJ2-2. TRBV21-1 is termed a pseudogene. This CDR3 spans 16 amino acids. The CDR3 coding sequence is TGTGCCAGCAGCAAAGCGGACCAGACGAACACCGGGGAGCTGTTTTTT. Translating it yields CASSKADQTNTGELFF.

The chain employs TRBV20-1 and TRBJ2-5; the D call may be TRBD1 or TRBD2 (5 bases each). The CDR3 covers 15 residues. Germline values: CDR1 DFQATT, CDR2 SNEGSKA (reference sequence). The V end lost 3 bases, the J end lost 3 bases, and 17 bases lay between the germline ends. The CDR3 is CSARIGTGRKETQYF. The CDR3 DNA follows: TGCAGTGCTAGGATAGGGACGGGCAGGAAAGAGACCCAGTACTTC.

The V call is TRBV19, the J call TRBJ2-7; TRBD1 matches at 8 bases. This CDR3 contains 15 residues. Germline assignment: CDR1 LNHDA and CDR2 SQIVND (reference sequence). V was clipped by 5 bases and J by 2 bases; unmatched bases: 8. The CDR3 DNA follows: TGTGCCAGTAGTCCTACCGGACAGGGTCCCTACGAGCAGTACTTC. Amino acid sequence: CASSPTGQGPYEQYF.